These 25 T cell receptor beta chains were all obtained from the same sample, sequenced in a study of shared clonotypes between healthy human individuals. The method was immunoSEQ multiplex PCR; TCRdb's version includes in-frame clones alone and lacks a portion of them. This sample has approximately 640,000 clones, with roughly 70% found just once. The sample was memory CD4+ T cells sorted from blood. Stated subset: CD45RA-negative fraction. These receptors all come from a woman in her twenties or thirties in good health.

CDR3 amino acids: CASSSLQGGPGEQYF. The CDR3 nucleotides read TGTGCCAGCAGCTCCCTTCAGGGAGGGCCGGGCGAGCAGTACTTC. V gene TRBV11-2 combines with J gene TRBJ2-7; 7 nucleotides agree with TRBD2. The germline CDR1 and CDR2 sequences are SGHAT and FQNNGV. The CDR3 runs to 15 residues. Trimming removed 4 bases from V and 6 bases from J; junction bases left unmatched: 12. Filled out from reference TRBV11-2 and TRBJ2-7, the complete variable domain reads EAGVAQSPRYKIIEKRQSVAFWCNPISGHATLYWYQQILGQGPKLLIQFQNNGVVDDSQLPKDRFSAERLKGVDSTLKIQPAKLEDSAVYLCASSSLQGGPGEQYFGPGTRLTVT.

The chain employs TRBV5-1 and TRBJ2-3; D remains ambiguous. CDR3 length: 15 residues. CDR1 is SGHRS and CDR2 is YFSETQ in the germline V gene. V lost 3 bases and J lost 5, with 16 bases in between. Here the CDR3 DNA reads TGCGCCAGCAGCTACGAAACACCGGGTCTAGATACGCAGTATTTT. This codes for CASSYETPGLDTQYF.

This clone was recorded only once. V and J are TRBV5-6 and TRBJ2-6; D call uncertain. This CDR3 contains 14 residues. Looked up from germline, CDR1 is SGHDT and CDR2 is YYEEEE. V lost 2 bases and J lost 0, with 3 bases in between. DNA for the CDR3: TGTGCCAGCAGCTTCTACTCTGGGGCCAACGTCCTGACTTTC. Amino acid sequence: CASSFYSGANVLTF.

This clone appeared a single time. The V call is TRBV10-3, the J call TRBJ2-2, with D uncertain. There are 18 residues in the CDR3. The germline CDR1 and CDR2 sequences are ENHRY and SYGVKD. Trimming removed 0 bases at V and 6 bases at J, with 20 bases between. DNA for the CDR3: TGTGCCATCAGTGAGTCTACTAATGGGCGGATCAAGGCCGGGGAGCTGTTTTTT. Protein: CAISESTNGRIKAGELFF.

V is TRBV5-6 and J is TRBJ2-7; possibly TRBD1 or TRBD2 for D (5 bases each). Germline V gives CDR1 SGHDT, CDR2 YYEEEE. This CDR3 is 14 amino acids long. The V end lost 4 bases, the J end lost 3 bases, and 14 bases lay between the germline ends. This CDR3 reads CASSRPGRFYEQYF. CDR3 DNA: TGTGCCAGCAGCAGGCCGGGACGTTTCTACGAGCAGTACTTC.

The V gene is TRBV25-1, the J gene TRBJ1-2, with D unresolved. The CDR3 covers 12 residues. Germline CDR1 MGHDK, CDR2 SYGVNS. Trimming left V 3 bases short and J 5 bases short, with 7 bases between. DNA of the CDR3: TGTGCCAGCAGTGACTTTGGGTATGGCTACACCTTC. Translating it yields CASSDFGYGYTF.

V gene TRBV18 combines with J gene TRBJ2-3; 7 bases fit TRBD1. This CDR3 has 13 amino acids. Looked up from germline, CDR1 is KGHSH and CDR2 is LQKENI. V trimming: 4 bases; J trimming: 4 bases; junction bases outside the gene matches: 2. CDR3 residues: CASSLTGADTQYF. CDR3 bases: TGTGCCAGCTCACTAACAGGGGCAGATACGCAGTATTTT.

This sequence joins TRBV6-1 and TRBJ1-5, with no clear D. This CDR3 is built from 14 residues. V lost 7 bases and J 3 bases, leaving 13 bases between the germline ends. Germline V gene data show CDR1 as MNHNS and CDR2 as SASEGT. CDR3 nucleotide sequence: TGTGCCAGCACCCCCCTACACACCAATCAGCCCCAGCATTTT. It translates to CASTPLHTNQPQHF.

The V gene is TRBV2, the J gene TRBJ2-7; tentatively, D is TRBD1 (6 bases). Germline V CDR1 and CDR2: SNHLY, FYNNEI. This CDR3 has 14 residues. Trimming took 5 bases from V and 4 from J, leaving 15 bases between them. The CDR3 DNA is TGTGCCAGCAGTCCGGACAGAACCTCGTACGAGCAGTACTTC. This gives the protein CASSPDRTSYEQYF.

The gene calls are TRBV2 and TRBJ2-3; possibly TRBD1 or TRBD2 for D (6 bases each). Germline V gene lookup returns CDR1 SNHLY and CDR2 FYNNEI. The CDR3 runs 16 residues. Trimming pared 4 bases from V and 2 bases from J, leaving 16 bases between. CDR3 nucleotide sequence: TGTGCCAGCAGTGTTTTCGGGGGCGGACTCACAGATACGCAGTATTTT. Amino acids: CASSVFGGGLTDTQYF.

The chain carries TRBV10-3 and TRBJ2-3; D unresolved. CDR3 length: 14 residues. V lost 4 bases, J lost 11 bases, and 19 bases lay in between. Germline loops: CDR1 ENHRY, CDR2 SYGVKD. Here the CDR3 reads CAISAGLVRYEQYF. DNA of the CDR3: TGTGCCATCAGTGCTGGGCTAGTTCGGTACGAGCAGTATTTT.

The chain is built from TRBV6-5 and TRBJ2-7, with D maybe TRBD1 (6 bases). V was shortened by 6 bases and J by 0 bases, with 15 bases between the two germline ends. CDR3 length: 15 amino acids. From germline, CDR1 is MNHEY and CDR2 SVGAGI. The CDR3 nucleotides read TGTGCCAGCAGAGGGATTGGACAGAGCTCCTACGAGCAGTACTTC. Residues: CASRGIGQSSYEQYF.

The chain is built from TRBV5-4 and TRBJ2-5; no firm D call. This CDR3 has 14 amino acids. Trimming took off 0 bases at V and 5 bases at J, with 11 bases between the two ends. In germline, CDR1 is SGHNT, CDR2 YYREEE (reference sequence). The CDR3 spells CASSLVGSSETQYF. The CDR3 bases are TGTGCCAGCAGCTTGGTGGGTAGCTCGGAGACCCAGTACTTC. Full variable domain (rest looked up from reference TRBV5-4 and TRBJ2-5): ETGVTQSPTHLIKTRGQQVTLRCSSQSGHNTVSWYQQALGQGPQFIFQYYREEENGRGNFPPRFSGLQFPNYSSELNVNALELDDSALYLCASSLVGSSETQYFGPGTRLLVL.

V is TRBV5-4 and J is TRBJ2-7; 9 bases are shared with TRBD2. This CDR3 contains 18 residues. Trimming took 0 bases from V and 7 from J; bases not matched to a gene: 17. CDR1 and CDR2 from the germline V gene are SGHNT and YYREEE (reference sequence). The CDR3 nucleotides read TGTGCCAGCAGCTTGGGTCCTGGGCGGGAGGGGTATCTGGGTGAGCAGTACTTC. Translating gives CASSLGPGREGYLGEQYF.

To note about this clone: The junction departs from the called germline gene at one end, perhaps through a read error. The chain recombines TRBV15 with TRBJ1-5; D not certain. Germline-derived CDR1 and CDR2 are LNHNV and YYDKDF (reference sequence). This CDR3 contains 12 residues. The CDR3 bases are TGTGCCACCAGCAGAGATCGTCAGACCCAGCATTTT. Amino acids: CATSRDRQTQHF.

A note on this clone: The sample holds other DNA sequences that translate to the same CDR3. V and J are TRBV30 and TRBJ2-7; a weak D match, TRBD1 (6 bases). Trimming stripped 2 bases from V and 3 bases from J, with 8 bases between. Looked up from germline, CDR1 is GTSNPN and CDR2 is SVGIG (reference sequence). This CDR3 spans 12 amino acids. This CDR3 is CAWSQQGYEQYF. DNA for the CDR3: TGTGCCTGGAGTCAACAGGGCTACGAGCAGTACTTC.

This clone has a handful of counts. The chain uses TRBV19 and TRBJ2-7; D is ambiguous. This CDR3 has 13 amino acids. Germline assignment: CDR1 LNHDA and CDR2 SQIVND (reference sequence). Between the trimmed V and J ends, which lost 3 bases and 3 bases, there was a span of 9 bases. CDR3 in DNA: TGTGCCAGTAGTATCGCCCGCAACTACGAGCAGTACTTC. Its translation is CASSIARNYEQYF.

This chain connects TRBV25-1 to TRBJ2-7; D is undetermined. The CDR3 extends over 15 amino acids. Trimming stripped 3 bases from V and 2 bases from J, with 14 bases between. Germline V CDR1 and CDR2: MGHDK, SYGVNS. CDR3 residues: CASSDRNPPPYEQYF. The CDR3 DNA follows: TGTGCCAGCAGTGACCGGAATCCCCCCCCCTACGAGCAGTACTTC.

This chain joins TRBV6-1 and TRBJ1-2, with D maybe TRBD1 (5 bases). Trimming removed 3 bases from V and 7 bases from J, with 12 bases in between. The CDR3 is 13 amino acids. Germline CDR1 is MNHNS and CDR2 is SASEGT. The CDR3 DNA reads as TGTGCCAGCAGTGATCCCACCGACAGTGGCTACACCTTC. It encodes CASSDPTDSGYTF.

The chain couples TRBV5-1 to TRBJ2-7, with 8 bases matching TRBD1. The CDR3 sequence is 15 residues long. The V and J ends lost 0 bases and 3 bases, in that order; junction bases with no gene match: 5. CDR1 and CDR2 from the germline V gene are SGHRS and YFSETQ. In nucleotides, the CDR3 is TGCGCCAGCAGCTTGGACGGGACAGGTTACTACGAGCAGTACTTC. It yields the protein CASSLDGTGYYEQYF.

The rearrangement joins TRBV4-2 to TRBJ1-4; tentatively, D is TRBD1 (5 bases). The V end was cut by 5 bases, the J end by 0 bases, with 13 bases between. Germline CDR1 LGHNA, CDR2 YNFKEQ. CDR3 length equals 16 residues. CDR3 amino acids: CASSFQPGSTNEKLFF. The CDR3, as DNA: TGTGCCAGCAGCTTTCAGCCAGGGTCAACTAATGAAAAACTGTTTTTT.

The J gene is TRBJ2-7, the V gene TRBV2; D assignment may be TRBD1 or TRBD2 (5 bases each). CDR3 length: 17 amino acids. The germline V gene encodes CDR1 SNHLY and CDR2 FYNNEI. V lost 2 bases and J lost 3, with 20 bases in between. The CDR3 DNA sequence: TGTGCCAGCAGTGAAAGTGCCCCGGGTTGGGGGTACTACGAGCAGTACTTC. It encodes CASSESAPGWGYYEQYF.

This rearrangement joins TRBV29-1 to TRBJ1-1, with D possibly being TRBD1 (5 bases). In germline, CDR1 is SQVTM, CDR2 ANQGSEA. This CDR3 comprises 13 residues. The germline V and J ends were trimmed by 4 bases and 1 base, with 10 bases remaining between them. The CDR3 coding sequence is TGCAGCGTTGGGGACCCGGGGAACACTGAAGCTTTCTTT. Residues: CSVGDPGNTEAFF.

This rearrangement joins TRBV10-2 to TRBJ2-5; 10 nucleotides match TRBD2. Per germline, CDR1 WSHSY and CDR2 SAAADI. V shed 3 bases and J 5 bases; nucleotides not matched to a gene: 6. The CDR3 is made up of 15 amino acids. The DNA of the CDR3 is TGCGCCAGCAGTGACCTAGCGGGAGCGGGGGAGACCCAGTACTTC. This translates into CASSDLAGAGETQYF.

Here the CDR3 DNA reads TGCAGCGTTGGGCACGGGGACTATGGCTACACCTTC. Amino acids: CSVGHGDYGYTF. The chain employs TRBV29-1 and TRBJ1-2; D not certain. CDR1 and CDR2 (germline): SQVTM, ANQGSEA. The CDR3 is 12 residues long. Trimming took 4 bases from V and 3 from J, leaving 9 bases between them.